This entry lists 14 T cell receptor beta chains sequenced from one sample in a study of tumor-infiltrating lymphocytes in primary liver carcinoma (dated by TCRdb to 2016 to 2017). Without any cell sorting, total RNA and DNA were extracted together from approximately 20-30 mg of bulk tissue using the AllPrep DNA/RNA mini kit. Sequencing was performed on an Illumina HiSeq 2500. Starting from approximately 500 ng total RNA, TCRbeta-specific cDNA was produced by reverse transcription with a constant-region primer and ProtoScript II reverse transcriptase. Three nested multiplex PCR rounds, following a slightly modified ARM-PCR procedure, were used to build the TCRbeta libraries. Multiplex TRBV1-TRBV30 forward primers and a Cbeta reverse primer were used in the first two PCR rounds, each of which was run for approximately 9 cycles. TCRdb's own reprocessing of the public reads used fastp at Q25 and MiXCR and kept productive beta chains. Rows with one shared CDR3 protein collapse into an entry with the most common genes and DNA. In this sample the table shows about 190,000 distinct CDR3 sequences, around 85% of which occur a single time. In total, the top ten clones hold 15% to 20% of the sample.

The sample consisted of tumor tissue from primary liver carcinoma. Every receptor here comes from a middle-aged man with primary liver carcinoma and hepatitis B virus infection.

The gene calls are TRBV14 and TRBJ2-7; D possibly corresponds to TRBD2 (6 bases). V lost 2 bases and J lost 10, with 15 bases in between. The CDR3 loop spans 13 amino acids. Germline V gene sequence: CDR1 SGHDN, CDR2 FVKESK. The CDR3 nucleotides read TGTGCCAGCAGCCAAAACACTAGCTACGGACAGTACTTC. Translation: CASSQNTSYGQYF.

With regard to this clonotype: The conserved final phenylalanine or tryptophan is absent from the CDR3, which likely points to a read error. The chain combines TRBV6-5 with TRBJ2-7, with D perhaps matching TRBD1 (6 bases). CDR1 is MNHEY and CDR2 is SVGAGI in the germline V gene. V dropped 6 bases and J dropped 4 bases, with 13 bases sitting between them. The CDR3 loop spans 13 amino acids. The CDR3 reads CASRGTREYEQYI. The CDR3 coding sequence is TGTGCCAGCAGGGGGACACGCGAGTACGAGCAGTACATC.

The V call is TRBV6-5, the J call TRBJ1-5, with D perhaps matching TRBD1 (5 bases). This CDR3 contains 13 residues. V gave up 6 bases and J gave up 9 bases, with 15 bases separating them. Per the germline V gene, CDR1 is MNHEY and CDR2 is SVGAGI. The CDR3 DNA is TGTGCCAGCAGCTATGGGACCGCAACGCCCCAGCATTTT. This codes for CASSYGTATPQHF.

This clonotype was detected only once. The rearrangement joins TRBV12-3 or TRBV12-4 to TRBJ1-2, with a tentative D call TRBD1 (5 bases). Trimming left V 9 bases short and J 5 bases short, with 19 bases between. The CDR3 has 14 residues. The DNA for the CDR3 is TGTGCCAGTAGCGTAACGGGGCCCTCATATGGCTACACCTTC. It specifies CASSVTGPSYGYTF.

The chain is built from TRBV5-1 and TRBJ2-3; D may match TRBD1 or TRBD2 (5 bases each). Germline V lookup: CDR1 SGHRS, CDR2 YFSETQ. There are 16 residues in the CDR3. The germline V and J ends were trimmed by 9 bases and 2 bases, with 22 bases remaining between them. The CDR3 DNA reads as TGCGCCACCAGGGAGTCTAGTGGGAGTTCCACAGATACGCAGTATTTT. Protein sequence: CATRESSGSSTDTQYF.

Remarks on this clonotype: In this CDR3 the conserved last residue, phenylalanine or tryptophan, is missing, so a read error is likely. The chain joins TRBV4-3 to TRBJ2-7; 9 nucleotides line up with TRBD2. The CDR3 has 15 amino acids. CDR1 and CDR2 from the germline V gene are LGHNA and YSLEER. As DNA, the CDR3 is TGCGCCAGCCGCCAAGAGCGAGCGGGAGGCTACGAGCAGTACTCC. This sequence encodes CASRQERAGGYEQYS.

As for this clonotype: Relative to the germline gene, one junction end is altered; a read error may explain this. The J gene is TRBJ2-2, the V gene TRBV29-1; weak D call: TRBD1 (6 bases). CDR3 size: 14 residues. Germline V CDR1 and CDR2: SQVTM, ANQGSEA. The CDR3 is CSVDTQGIIGELFF. DNA for the CDR3: TGCAGCGTTGATACGCAGGGGATCATCGGGGAGTTGTTTTTT.

Notes on this clonotype: This clone may be a read error of a much larger clone one base away. The gene calls are TRBV30 and TRBJ1-1; D uncertain. The V gene's germline CDR1 is GTSNPN and CDR2 SVGIG (reference sequence). Trimming removed 1 base from V and 4 bases from J, with 10 bases in between. The CDR3 has 13 amino acids. CDR3 coding DNA: TGTGCCTGGAGTGAGATAGGGAGCACTGAAGCTTTCTTT. Protein sequence: CAWSEIGSTEAFF.

To note about this clonotype: This CDR3 fails to terminate in the conserved phenylalanine or tryptophan, so it likely reflects a read error. This rearrangement joins TRBV29-1 to TRBJ2-2; D perhaps matches TRBD2 (5 bases). The CDR3 runs to 15 residues. The ends were cut back, 4 bases at V and 7 bases at J, with 19 bases in the middle. CDR1 and CDR2 from the germline V gene are SQVTM and ANQGSEA. The DNA for the CDR3 is TGCAGCGTTGTTCTAGTGGGAGCCTTCAGCGGGGAGCTGTTTTTG. Its translation is CSVVLVGAFSGELFL.

With respect to this clonotype: One end of the junction does not line up with germline, which may come from a read error. The rearrangement joins TRBV12-3 or TRBV12-4 to TRBJ2-7; maybe TRBD2 (6 bases). This CDR3 is built from 15 residues. The CDR3 bases are TGTGCCATCAGACCCCAGCTAGCGTTCTCCTACGAGCACTACTTC. Translation gives CAIRPQLAFSYEHYF.

Worth noting for this clonotype: A much larger clonotype is one base distant, so this may be a read error. The V call is TRBV28, the J call TRBJ2-7; no clear D. Germline CDR1 and CDR2: MDHEN and SYDVKM. The length of the CDR3 is 14 residues. CDR3 amino acids: CASRDPRLFGRRDF. In DNA, the CDR3 is TGTGCCAGCAGGGATCCTAGGCTTTTCGGACGTAGAGACTTC.

The gene calls are TRBV10-2 and TRBJ2-3, with D hard to call. Germline V gene lookup returns CDR1 WSHSY and CDR2 SAAADI. The CDR3 has 11 residues. With 6 bases removed from V and 5 bases from J, the gap between germline ends came to 6 bases. CDR3 residues: CASRHLDTQYF. Written as DNA, the CDR3 is TGCGCCAGCAGACACTTAGATACGCAGTATTTT.

Regarding this clonotype: Mismatch with germline at one junction end may stem from a read error. This rearrangement joins TRBV29-1 to TRBJ2-3; TRBD1 agrees at 10 bases. Germline loops: CDR1 SQVTM, CDR2 ANQGSEA. This CDR3 contains 14 residues. CDR3 sequence reads: CSVSGTGASYTQYF. CDR3 bases: TGCAGCGTTTCAGGGACAGGGGCGTCGTATACGCAGTACTTT.

A remark on this clonotype: The missing conserved phenylalanine or tryptophan at the end of this CDR3 makes a read error likely. The chain is built from TRBV11-1 and TRBJ1-6; perhaps TRBD1 as D (5 bases). The CDR3 consists of 13 residues. Germline V lookup: CDR1 SGHAT, CDR2 FQDESV (reference sequence). CDR3 sequence (DNA): TGTACCAGCAGTCGGACACTGGTTTTACCCCTCCACCTT. It encodes CTSSRTLVLPLHL.